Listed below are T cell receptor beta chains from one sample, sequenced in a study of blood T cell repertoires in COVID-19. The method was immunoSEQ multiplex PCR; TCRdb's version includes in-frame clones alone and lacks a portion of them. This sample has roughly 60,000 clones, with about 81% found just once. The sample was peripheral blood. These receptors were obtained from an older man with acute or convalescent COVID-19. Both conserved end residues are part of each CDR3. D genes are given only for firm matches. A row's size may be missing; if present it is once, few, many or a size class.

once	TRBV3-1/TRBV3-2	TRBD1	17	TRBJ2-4	TGTGCCAGCAGCCAAGGGACAGGGCAGATAGCCAAAAACATTCAGTACTTC	CASSQGTGQIAKNIQYF
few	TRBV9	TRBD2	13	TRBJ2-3	TGTGCCAGCAGCGCGGGACTAGTTCAAACGCAGTATTTT	CASSAGLVQTQYF
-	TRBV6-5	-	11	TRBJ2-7	TGTGCCAGCATAAGTAGCTCCGAGCAGTACTTC	CASISSSEQYF
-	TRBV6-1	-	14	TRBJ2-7	TGTGCCAGCAGTGAAGTTGACCAGGCCTACGAGCAGTACTTC	CASSEVDQAYEQYF
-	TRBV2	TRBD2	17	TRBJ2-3	TGTGCCAGCAGGCGGACTAGCGGGGGGGCCGAGGGAGATACGCAGTATTTT	CASRRTSGGAEGDTQYF
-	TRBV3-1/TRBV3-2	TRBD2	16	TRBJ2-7	TGTGCCAGCAGCCAAGATCTGCGGGGGGGCCTCTACGAGCAGTACTTC	CASSQDLRGGLYEQYF
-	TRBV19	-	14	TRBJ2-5	TGTGCCAGTAGTATCGGGAGCGACCAAGAGACCCAGTACTTC	CASSIGSDQETQYF
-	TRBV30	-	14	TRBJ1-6	TGTGCCTGGAACCCTCGAGGGTTAGGTTCACCCCTCCACTTT	CAWNPRGLGSPLHF
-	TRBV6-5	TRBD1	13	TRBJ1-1	TGTGCCAGTAGGGACAGCGCGAACACTGAAGCTTTCTTT	CASRDSANTEAFF
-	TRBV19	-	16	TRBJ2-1	TGTGCCAGTAGTGCTACCCAGGGGCAGAGATACAATGAGCAGTTCTTC	CASSATQGQRYNEQFF
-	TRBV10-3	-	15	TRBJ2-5	TGTGCCATCAGTGAGTCTGGCAGGCCCGGAGAGACCCAGTACTTC	CAISESGRPGETQYF
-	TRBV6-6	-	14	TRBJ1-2	TGTGCCAGCAGTCGAAAACAGGGAACCTATGGCTACACCTTC	CASSRKQGTYGYTF
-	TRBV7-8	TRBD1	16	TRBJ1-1	TGTGCCAGCAGCTTATTCCAGGGGGCCAAGAACACTGAAGCTTTCTTT	CASSLFQGAKNTEAFF
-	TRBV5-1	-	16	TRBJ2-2	TGCGCCAGCAGCTCCCGAGCTGGGGGCGCGACCGGGGAGCTGTTTTTT	CASSSRAGGATGELFF
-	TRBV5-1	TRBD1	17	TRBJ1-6	TGCGCCAGCAGCTTGAATCCTCGGGACAGGGCTAATTCACCCCTCCACTTT	CASSLNPRDRANSPLHF
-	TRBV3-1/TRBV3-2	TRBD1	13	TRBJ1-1	TGTGCCAGCAGCCGACAGGGTCGGACTGAAGCTTTCTTT	CASSRQGRTEAFF
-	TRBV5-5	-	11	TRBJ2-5	TGTGCCAGCAGCGACTTTGGGACCCAGTACTTC	CASSDFGTQYF
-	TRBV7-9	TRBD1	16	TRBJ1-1	TGTGCCAGCAGCCCGACAGGGGCGGGTTTTAACACTGAAGCTTTCTTT	CASSPTGAGFNTEAFF
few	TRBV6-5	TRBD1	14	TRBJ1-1	TGTGCCAGCACCCCCGCGGGACAGAACCCTGAAGCTTTCTTT	CASTPAGQNPEAFF
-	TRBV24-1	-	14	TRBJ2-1	TGTGCCACCGACGACAAACCATCAGGGATAAGGCAGTTCTTC	CATDDKPSGIRQFF
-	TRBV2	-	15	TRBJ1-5	TGTGCCAGCAGTGATTGGAGGTATAGCAATCAGCCCCAGCATTTT	CASSDWRYSNQPQHF
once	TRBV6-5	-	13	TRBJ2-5	TGTGCCAGCTTGGACAGGAGGGGAGAGACCCAGTACTTC	CASLDRRGETQYF
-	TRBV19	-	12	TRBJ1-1	TGTGCCAGTAGTGGGTACAGAGATGAAGCTTTCTTT	CASSGYRDEAFF
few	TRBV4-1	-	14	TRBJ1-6	TGCGCCAGCAGCCAAGAACCCCGGGGAATGCCCCTCCACTTT	CASSQEPRGMPLHF
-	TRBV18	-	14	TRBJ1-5	TGTGCCAGCTCAGCCCAGTATAGCAATCAGCCCCAGCATTTT	CASSAQYSNQPQHF
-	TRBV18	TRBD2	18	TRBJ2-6	TGTGCCAGCTCACCAGGACTAGTAGTGGGCGGTGGGGCCAACGTCCTGACTTTC	CASSPGLVVGGGANVLTF
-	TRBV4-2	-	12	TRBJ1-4	TGTGCCAGCAGCACAGGGAGTGAAAAACTGTTTTTT	CASSTGSEKLFF
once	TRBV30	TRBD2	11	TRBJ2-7	TGTGCCTGGAGCCGCGGGGGAAACCAGTACTTC	CAWSRGGNQYF
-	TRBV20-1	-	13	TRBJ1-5	TGCAGTGCTAGTAAGGGGGGCAATCAGCCCCAGCATTTT	CSASKGGNQPQHF
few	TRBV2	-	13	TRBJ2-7	TGTGCCAGCAGCGCCGGACTGATCTACGAGCAGTACTTC	CASSAGLIYEQYF
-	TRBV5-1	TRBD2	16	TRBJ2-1	TGCGCCAGCAGCTTGTCCGGGACTAGCGTTCTGACAGAGCAGTTCTTC	CASSLSGTSVLTEQFF
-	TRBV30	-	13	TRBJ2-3	TGTGCCTGGACTCGCCGGGAAGCGGGTACGCAGTATTTT	CAWTRREAGTQYF
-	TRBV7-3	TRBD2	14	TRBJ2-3	TGTGCCAGCAGCTCGGGACTAGCCGCAGATACGCAGTATTTT	CASSSGLAADTQYF
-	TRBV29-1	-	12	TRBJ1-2	TGCAGCGTGGAACAGACTAACTATGGCTACACCTTC	CSVEQTNYGYTF
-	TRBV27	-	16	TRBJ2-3	TGTGCCAGCAGTTTTTCGGCAGGTCCCTTACGGGATACGCAGTATTTT	CASSFSAGPLRDTQYF
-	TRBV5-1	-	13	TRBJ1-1	TGCGCCAGCAGCTCCTGGGGGGAGACTGAAGCTTTCTTT	CASSSWGETEAFF
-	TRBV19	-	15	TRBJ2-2	TGTGCCAGTAGTACCGGGACACTGAACACCGGGGAGCTGTTTTTT	CASSTGTLNTGELFF
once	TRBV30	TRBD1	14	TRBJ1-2	TGTGCCTGGAGACGGTCAGGGGGCGACTATGGCTACACCTTC	CAWRRSGGDYGYTF
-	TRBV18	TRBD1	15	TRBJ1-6	TGTGCCAGCTCACCAAACGGGGACAGCGATTCACCCCTCCACTTT	CASSPNGDSDSPLHF
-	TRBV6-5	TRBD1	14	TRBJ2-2	TGTGCCAGCAGACGGACAGGGGGCACCGGGGAGCTGTTTTTT	CASRRTGGTGELFF
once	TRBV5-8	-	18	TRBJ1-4	TGTGCCAGCAGCTTGACCCCCCGCAGGGCCGCAACTAATGAAAAACTGTTTTTT	CASSLTPRRAATNEKLFF
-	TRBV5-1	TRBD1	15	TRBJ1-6	TGCGCCAGCAGCTTGGAGGACAGGGGGAATTCACCCCTCCACTTT	CASSLEDRGNSPLHF
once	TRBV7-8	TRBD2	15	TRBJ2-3	TGTGCCAGCAGCTCTTCCGGGACTAGCTTTGATACGCAGTATTTT	CASSSSGTSFDTQYF
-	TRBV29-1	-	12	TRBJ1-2	TGCAGCGTTTGGACTCCAGCGTATGGCTACACCTTC	CSVWTPAYGYTF
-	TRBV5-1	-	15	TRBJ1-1	TGCGCCAGCAGCTACGGGGGTAGCGTGAACACTGAAGCTTTCTTT	CASSYGGSVNTEAFF
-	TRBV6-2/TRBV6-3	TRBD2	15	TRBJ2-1	TGTGCCAGCAGTTCCGCGGCTAGCGGGGTCCATGAGCAGTTCTTC	CASSSAASGVHEQFF
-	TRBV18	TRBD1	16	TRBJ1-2	TGTGCCAGCTCACCGGGAGAGGGACAGGCCGCGGGTGGCTACACCTTC	CASSPGEGQAAGGYTF
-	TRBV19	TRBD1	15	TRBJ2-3	TGTGCCAGTAGTAGACAGGGGGGACTCACAGATACGCAGTATTTT	CASSRQGGLTDTQYF
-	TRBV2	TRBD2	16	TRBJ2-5	TGTGCCAGCAGTGGGACTAGCGGGGGACTTTTAGAGACCCAGTACTTC	CASSGTSGGLLETQYF
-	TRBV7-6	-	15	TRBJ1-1	TGTGCCAGCAGCTTAGGAGGAATGGAGGACACTGAAGCTTTCTTT	CASSLGGMEDTEAFF
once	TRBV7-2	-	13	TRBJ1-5	TGTGCCAGCAGCTTAGGCGTTTTTCAGCCCCAGCATTTT	CASSLGVFQPQHF
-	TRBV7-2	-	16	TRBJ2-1	TGTGCCAGCAGCCTCCGGGGGAGCGGGCTTTACAATGAGCAGTTCTTC	CASSLRGSGLYNEQFF
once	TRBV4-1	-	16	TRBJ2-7	TGCGCCAGCAGCCCTGTCCCGCGGGGAAGGGCGTACGAGCAGTACTTC	CASSPVPRGRAYEQYF
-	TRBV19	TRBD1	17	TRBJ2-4	TGTGCCAGTAGTGGGTCGGGACAGGGCTTAGCCAAAAACATTCAGTACTTC	CASSGSGQGLAKNIQYF
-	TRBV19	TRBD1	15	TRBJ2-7	TGTGCCAGTAGTACCCGACAGGGGGAAACCTACGAGCAGTACTTC	CASSTRQGETYEQYF